This is a list of T cell receptor beta chains from one sample in a study of T cells in Graves' hyperthyroidism and ophthalmopathy. TCRdb reprocessed the multiplex PCR reads with MiXCR, giving one entry per CDR3 protein. This table has fewer than 250,000 distinct CDR3 sequences, around 17% appearing once. The sequenced sample was blood. All receptors come from a woman aged 18-29 years with Graves' ophthalmopathy. The CDR3 runs from the conserved cysteine through the conserved F or W. The order of the fields is J gene, V gene, D gene, clone size, CDR3 DNA, CDR3 protein. The D gene is left open where the match is weak. For some rows the clone size is stated as once, few or many, or as a class when expanded; others skip it.

>TRBJ2-5|TRBV15|-|many
TGTGCCACCAGCAGAGCCGGGTTAGTCACAGTAACACAAGAGACCCAGTACTTC
CATSRAGLVTVTQETQYF
>TRBJ2-1|TRBV30|TRBD2|many
TGTGCCTGGAGGGGGGGGAGCGGGAAACACTACAATGAGCAGTTCTTC
CAWRGGSGKHYNEQFF
>TRBJ1-1|TRBV6-1|-|many
TGTGCCAGCAGTGAACATACTGGTGGAGGCACTGAAGCTTTCTTT
CASSEHTGGGTEAFF
>TRBJ2-7|TRBV27|-|-
TGTGCCAGCAGTTTAAAAGGGGGGGCCAGTGAGCAGTACTTC
CASSLKGGASEQYF
>TRBJ2-3|TRBV30|-|many
TGTGCCTGGAGTGAGGGGCCGTTCAGCACAGATACGCAGTATTTT
CAWSEGPFSTDTQYF
>TRBJ1-2|TRBV6-5|-|many
TGTGCCAGCAGTTACTCGCCGGGAGGCTATGGCTACACCTTC
CASSYSPGGYGYTF
>TRBJ1-2|TRBV28|TRBD1|many
TGTGCCAGCAGTTTCCCCGGGACAGCCTATGGCTACACCTTC
CASSFPGTAYGYTF
>TRBJ2-5|TRBV3-1|-|many
TGTGCCAGCAGCTTTGGACCTGTGGAGACCCAGTACTTC
CASSFGPVETQYF
>TRBJ1-6|TRBV28|-|many
TGTGCCAGCAGACCAGGGTATAATTCACCCCTCCACTTT
CASRPGYNSPLHF
>TRBJ2-5|TRBV12-3/TRBV12-4|TRBD1|many
TGTGCCAGCGGAACAGGGGGCTCTGGGACCCAGTACTTC
CASGTGGSGTQYF
>TRBJ1-2|TRBV27|-|once
TGTGCCAGCAGTTTCGTTGGGGGGCGAAACTATGACTACACCTTC
CASSFVGGRNYDYTF
>TRBJ1-1|TRBV3-1|-|many
TGTGCCAGCAGCCAAGCGGGCACTGAAGCTTTCTTT
CASSQAGTEAFF
>TRBJ1-1|TRBV20-1|-|few
TGCCTTACCCCAGGGACCATGAACACTGAAGCTTTCTTT
CLTPGTMNTEAFF
>TRBJ2-3|TRBV6-1|TRBD2|many
TGTGCCAGCGGGGACTATTACACAGATACGCAGTATTTT
CASGDYYTDTQYF